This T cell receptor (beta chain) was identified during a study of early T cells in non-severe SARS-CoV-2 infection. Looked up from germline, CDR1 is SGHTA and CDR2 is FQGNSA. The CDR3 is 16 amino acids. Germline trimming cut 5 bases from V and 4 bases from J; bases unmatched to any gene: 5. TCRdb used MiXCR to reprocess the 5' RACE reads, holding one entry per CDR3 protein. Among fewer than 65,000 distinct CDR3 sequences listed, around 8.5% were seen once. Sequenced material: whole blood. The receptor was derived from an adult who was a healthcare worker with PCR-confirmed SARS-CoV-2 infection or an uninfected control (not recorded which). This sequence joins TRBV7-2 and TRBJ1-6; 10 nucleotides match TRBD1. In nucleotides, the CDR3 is TGTGCCAGCAGCCTAGACAGGGGGCGGTATAATTCACCCCTCCACTTT. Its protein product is CASSLDRGRYNSPLHF.